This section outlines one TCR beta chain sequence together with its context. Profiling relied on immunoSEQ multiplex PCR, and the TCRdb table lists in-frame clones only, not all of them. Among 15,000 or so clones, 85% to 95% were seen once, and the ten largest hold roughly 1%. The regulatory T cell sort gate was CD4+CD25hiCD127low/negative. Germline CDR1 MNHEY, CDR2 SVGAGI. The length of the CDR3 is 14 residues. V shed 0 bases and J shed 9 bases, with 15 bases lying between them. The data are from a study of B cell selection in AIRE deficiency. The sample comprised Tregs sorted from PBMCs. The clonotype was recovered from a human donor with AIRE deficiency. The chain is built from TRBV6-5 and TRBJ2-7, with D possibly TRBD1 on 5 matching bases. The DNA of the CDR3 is TGTGCCAGCAGTTACTCGACAGCGTTCGGGTGGCAGTACTTC. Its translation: CASSYSTAFGWQYF.